These 5 T cell receptor beta chains were all obtained from the same sample, sequenced in a study of neoadjuvant anti-PD-1 for oral cavity cancer (dated by TCRdb to the early 2020s). Library creation used the immunoSEQ multiplex PCR assay. The table was pulled from immuneACCESS by TCRdb, which kept in-frame rearrangements only. Such tables lose some clones; where checked, under half of the loss comes from unresolved V genes, and the rest has no known cause. The sample data list 60,000 to 75,000 clones, and 79% of these were observed just once. Jointly, the top ten make up 2.6% of the sample. What the time point label conveys for this sample: before neoadjuvant nivolumab. The sample in question was PBMCs, obtained before nivolumab (anti-PD-1) treatment. The receptors derive from a person aged 35-80 years with oral cavity squamous cell carcinoma.

The chain is built from TRBV4-1 and TRBJ2-3, with a weak D call TRBD1 (6 bases). Trimming stripped 0 bases from V and 6 bases from J, with 10 bases between. This CDR3 is 14 amino acids long. CDR1 MGHRA and CDR2 YSYEKL come from the germline V gene. This chain's CDR3 is CASSQEGAGDTQYF. The CDR3 region has the DNA TGCGCCAGCAGCCAAGAGGGGGCAGGGGATACGCAGTATTTT.

V gene TRBV9 combines with J gene TRBJ2-7; 7 nucleotides match TRBD2. Germline lookup yields CDR1 SGDLS and CDR2 YYNGEE. V was clipped by 2 bases and J by 5 bases; unmatched bases: 7. This CDR3 has 14 residues. The CDR3 DNA sequence: TGTGCCAGCAGCGTCTCACTGGGGGGGGACGAGCAGTACTTC. Residues: CASSVSLGGDEQYF.

The chain links TRBV4-1 to TRBJ1-1; a weak D match, TRBD1 (5 bases). Trimming removed 1 base at V and 7 bases at J, with 13 bases between. The CDR3 is made up of 14 amino acids. Per germline, CDR1 MGHRA and CDR2 YSYEKL. The DNA of the CDR3 is TGCGCCAGCAGCCAAGCCCCGGACACTTTTGAAGCTTTCTTT. Translation: CASSQAPDTFEAFF.

This clone has more than one count but fewer than ten. The CDR3 DNA follows: TGCAGCGCTATCTACCGGGAAGGCGTCGAGCAGTACTTC. The encoded protein is CSAIYREGVEQYF. V is TRBV29-1 and J is TRBJ2-7; D is perhaps TRBD2 (5 bases). The CDR3 spans 13 residues. Trimming took off 7 bases at V and 6 bases at J, with 19 bases between the two ends. The germline V gene encodes CDR1 SQVTM and CDR2 ANQGSEA.

The chain uses TRBV15 and TRBJ2-7, with D uncertain. In germline, CDR1 is LNHNV, CDR2 YYDKDF (reference sequence). This CDR3 region has 13 residues. Trimming left V 2 bases short and J 3 bases short, with 8 bases between. CDR3 in DNA: TGTGCCACCAGCAGACAGGTTGACTACGAGCAGTACTTC. Protein product: CATSRQVDYEQYF.